Reported below is one TCR beta chain. No antigen is known for it. Germline V gene data show CDR1 as PRHDT and CDR2 as FYEKMQ (reference sequence). The V and J ends lost 5 bases and 0 bases respectively, with 17 bases between them. This CDR3 has 16 amino acids. This sample stems from a study of graft-versus-host responses after intestinal transplantation. Using immunoSEQ multiplex PCR, the repertoire was profiled, and TCRdb retains in-frame clones only, with some absent. The data show tens of thousands of clones, with around nine tenths seen just once and approximately 0.3% held by the top ten. Sequencing was performed on unstimulated CD4+ T cells sorted from spleen or lymph node cells, taken before intestinal transplant. This sequence joins TRBV13 and TRBJ2-7; D perhaps matches TRBD1 (6 bases). The clonotype comes from a human donor who received an intestinal transplant. CDR3 DNA: TGTGCCAGCAGCCTAAGGGACATAACCAACTCCTACGAGCAGTACTTC. Translating gives CASSLRDITNSYEQYF.